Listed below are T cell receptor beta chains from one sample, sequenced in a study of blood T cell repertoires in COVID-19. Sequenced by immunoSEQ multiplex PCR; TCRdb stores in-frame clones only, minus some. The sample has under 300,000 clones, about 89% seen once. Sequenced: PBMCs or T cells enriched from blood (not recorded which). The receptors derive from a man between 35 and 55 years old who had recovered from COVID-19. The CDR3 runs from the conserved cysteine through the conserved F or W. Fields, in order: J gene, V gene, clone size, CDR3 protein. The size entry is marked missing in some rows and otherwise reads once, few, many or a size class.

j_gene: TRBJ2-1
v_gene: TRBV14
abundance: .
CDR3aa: CASSPRPTSGSLRGNEQFF

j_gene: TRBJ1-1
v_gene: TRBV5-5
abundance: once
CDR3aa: CASSPTGQFTEAFF

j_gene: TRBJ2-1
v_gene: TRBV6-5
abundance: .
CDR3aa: CASSFLAGVGDEQFF

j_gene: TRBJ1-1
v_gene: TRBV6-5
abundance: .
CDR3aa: CASSHNTEAFF

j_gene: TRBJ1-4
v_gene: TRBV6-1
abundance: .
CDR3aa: CASSEWAETNEKLFF

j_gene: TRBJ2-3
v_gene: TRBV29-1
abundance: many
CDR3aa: CSVVSAGATDTQYF

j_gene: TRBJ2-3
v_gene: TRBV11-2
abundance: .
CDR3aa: CASRGPGLEGTDTQYF

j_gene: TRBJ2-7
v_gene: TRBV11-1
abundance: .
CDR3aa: CASSLSTGTWEQYF

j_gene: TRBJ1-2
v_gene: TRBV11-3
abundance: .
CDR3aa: CASSLDVRRGYTF

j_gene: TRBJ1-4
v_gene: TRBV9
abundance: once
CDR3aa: CASSVGTGNEKLFF

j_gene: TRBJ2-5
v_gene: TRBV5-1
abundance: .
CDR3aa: CASRKGTMGGERETQYF

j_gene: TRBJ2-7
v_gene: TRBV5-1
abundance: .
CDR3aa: CASSVLAGPSYEQYF

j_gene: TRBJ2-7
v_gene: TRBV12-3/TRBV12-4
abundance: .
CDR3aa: CASSLFGGGEQYF

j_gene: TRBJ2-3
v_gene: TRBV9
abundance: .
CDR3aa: CASSPRTSGTTDTQYF

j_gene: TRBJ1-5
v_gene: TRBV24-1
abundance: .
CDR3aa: CATSVGHSLNQPQHF

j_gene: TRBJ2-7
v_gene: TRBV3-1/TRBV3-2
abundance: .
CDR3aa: CASSRTGILYEQYF

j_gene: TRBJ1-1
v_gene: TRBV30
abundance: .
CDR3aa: CAWSPEPGSARWDTEAFF

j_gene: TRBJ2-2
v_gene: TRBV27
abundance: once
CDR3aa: CASTHGNGGTGELFF

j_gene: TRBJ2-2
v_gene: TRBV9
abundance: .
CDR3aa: CASSVGRGQGSAGELFF

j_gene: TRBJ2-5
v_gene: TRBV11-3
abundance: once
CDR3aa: CASSLVWESEEYQETQYF

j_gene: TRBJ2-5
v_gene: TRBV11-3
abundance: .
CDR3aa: CASSLGHGGASQETQYF

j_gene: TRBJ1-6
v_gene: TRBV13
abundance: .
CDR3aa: CASSWSTGSLSPLHF

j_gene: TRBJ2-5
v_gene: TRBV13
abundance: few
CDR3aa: CASSLGLAGAETQYF

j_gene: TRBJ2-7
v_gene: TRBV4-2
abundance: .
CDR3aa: CASSQVSGKVYEQYF

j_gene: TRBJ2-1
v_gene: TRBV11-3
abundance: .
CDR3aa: CAINQGQYNEQFF

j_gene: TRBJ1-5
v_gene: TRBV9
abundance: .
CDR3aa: CASSVGGGNQPQHF

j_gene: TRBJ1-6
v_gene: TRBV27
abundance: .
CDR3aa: CASSFRSSSDRVVRDNSPLHF

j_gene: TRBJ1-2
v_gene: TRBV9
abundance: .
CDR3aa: CASSSQTGFNGYTF

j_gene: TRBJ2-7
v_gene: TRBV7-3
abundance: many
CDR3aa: CASSPGTSGSCYEQYF

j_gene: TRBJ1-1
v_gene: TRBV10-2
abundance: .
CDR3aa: CASSPTGLGTEAFF

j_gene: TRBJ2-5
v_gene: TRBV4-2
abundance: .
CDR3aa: CASSQEPTQETQYF

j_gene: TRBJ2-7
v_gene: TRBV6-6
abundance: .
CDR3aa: CASKSTRGTGEEYF

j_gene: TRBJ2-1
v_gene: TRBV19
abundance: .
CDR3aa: CASSLTVHNEQFF

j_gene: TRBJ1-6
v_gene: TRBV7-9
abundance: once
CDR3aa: CASSLDRVGSPLHF

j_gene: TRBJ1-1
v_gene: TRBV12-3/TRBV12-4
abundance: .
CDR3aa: CASSRVNTEAFF

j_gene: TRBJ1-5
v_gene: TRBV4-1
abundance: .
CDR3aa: CASSQDSQGPWNSNQPQHF

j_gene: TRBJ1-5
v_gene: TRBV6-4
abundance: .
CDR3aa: CASSDSAGIQPQHF

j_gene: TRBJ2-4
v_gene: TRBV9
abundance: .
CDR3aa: CASSPMRLENIQYF

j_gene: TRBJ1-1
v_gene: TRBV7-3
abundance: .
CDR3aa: CASSRQVNTEAFF

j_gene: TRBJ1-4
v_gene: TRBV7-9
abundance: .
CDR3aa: CASTGVRSNEKLFF